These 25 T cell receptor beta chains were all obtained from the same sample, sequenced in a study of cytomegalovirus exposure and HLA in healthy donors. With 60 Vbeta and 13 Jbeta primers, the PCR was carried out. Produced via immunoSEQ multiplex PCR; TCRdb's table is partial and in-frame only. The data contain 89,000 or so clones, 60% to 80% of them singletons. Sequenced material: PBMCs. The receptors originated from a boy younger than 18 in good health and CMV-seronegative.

CDR3 loop: CASSYIRDRANTEAFF. CDR3 nucleotide sequence: TGTGCCAGCAGCTACATCCGGGACAGGGCGAACACTGAAGCTTTCTTT. The rearrangement links TRBV6-5 to TRBJ1-1; 9 positions agree with TRBD1. The V gene's germline CDR1 is MNHEY and CDR2 SVGAGI. V was pared by 6 bases and J by 1 base, with 9 bases of the junction left unmatched. The CDR3 has 16 residues.

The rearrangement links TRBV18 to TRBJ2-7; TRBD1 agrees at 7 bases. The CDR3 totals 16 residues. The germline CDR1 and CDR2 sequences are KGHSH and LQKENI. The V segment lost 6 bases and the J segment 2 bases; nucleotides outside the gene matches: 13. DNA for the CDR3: TGTGCCAGCTCCAACTTACCGGGACAGAAAACCTACGAGCAGTACTTC. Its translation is CASSNLPGQKTYEQYF. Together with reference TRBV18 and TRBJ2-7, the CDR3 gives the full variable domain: NAGVMQNPRHLVRRRGQEARLRCSPMKGHSHVYWYRQLPEEGLKFMVYLQKENIIDESGMPKERFSAEFPKEGPSILRIQQVVRGDSAAYFCASSNLPGQKTYEQYFGPGTRLTVT.

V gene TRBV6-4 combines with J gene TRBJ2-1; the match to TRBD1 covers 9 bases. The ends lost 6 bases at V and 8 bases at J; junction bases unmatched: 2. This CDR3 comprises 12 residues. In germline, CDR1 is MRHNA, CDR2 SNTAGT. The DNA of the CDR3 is TGTGCCAGCAGGGGACAGGGCGATGAGCAGTTCTTC. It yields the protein CASRGQGDEQFF.

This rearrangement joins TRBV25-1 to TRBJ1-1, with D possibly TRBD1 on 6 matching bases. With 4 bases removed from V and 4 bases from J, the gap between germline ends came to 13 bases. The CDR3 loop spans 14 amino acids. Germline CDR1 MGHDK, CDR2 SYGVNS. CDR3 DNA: TGTGCCAGCAGTGCGAACGCAGGGGCCACTGAAGCTTTCTTT. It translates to CASSANAGATEAFF.

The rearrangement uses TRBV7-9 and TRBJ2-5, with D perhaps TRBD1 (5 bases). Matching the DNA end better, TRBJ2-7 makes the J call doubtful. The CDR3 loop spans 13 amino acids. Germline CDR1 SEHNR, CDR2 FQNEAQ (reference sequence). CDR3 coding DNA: TGTGCCAGCAGCTTAAGGGGAATCGACGAGCAGTACTTC. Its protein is CASSLRGIDEQYF.

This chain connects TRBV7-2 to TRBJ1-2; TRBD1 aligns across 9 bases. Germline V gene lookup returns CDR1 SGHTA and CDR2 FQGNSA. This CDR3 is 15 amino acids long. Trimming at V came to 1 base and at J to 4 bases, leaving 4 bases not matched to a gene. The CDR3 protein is CASSLEQGAAYGYTF. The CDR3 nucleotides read TGTGCCAGCAGCTTAGAACAGGGGGCGGCCTATGGCTACACCTTC.

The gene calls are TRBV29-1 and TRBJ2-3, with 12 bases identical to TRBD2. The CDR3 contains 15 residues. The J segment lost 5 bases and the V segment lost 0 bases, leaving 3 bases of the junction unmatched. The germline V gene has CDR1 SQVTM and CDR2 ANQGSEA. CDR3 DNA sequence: TGCAGCGTTGAAGACCCTAGCGGGAGGGGAGATACGCAGTATTTT. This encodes CSVEDPSGRGDTQYF.

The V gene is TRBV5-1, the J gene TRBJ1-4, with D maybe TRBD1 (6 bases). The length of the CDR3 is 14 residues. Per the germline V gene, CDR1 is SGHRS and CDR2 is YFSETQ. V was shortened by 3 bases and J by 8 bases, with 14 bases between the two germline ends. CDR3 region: CASSSRGDGEKLFF. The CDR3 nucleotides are TGCGCCAGCAGCTCCAGGGGAGATGGAGAAAAACTGTTTTTT.

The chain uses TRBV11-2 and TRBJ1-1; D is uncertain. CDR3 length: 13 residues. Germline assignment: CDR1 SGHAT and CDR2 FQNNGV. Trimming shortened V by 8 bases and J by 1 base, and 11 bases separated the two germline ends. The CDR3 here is CASVEGTNTEAFF. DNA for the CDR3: TGTGCCAGCGTGGAGGGCACGAACACTGAAGCTTTCTTT.

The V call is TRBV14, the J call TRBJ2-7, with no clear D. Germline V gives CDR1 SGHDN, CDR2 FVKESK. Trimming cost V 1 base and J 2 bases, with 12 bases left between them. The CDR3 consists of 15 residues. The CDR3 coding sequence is TGTGCCAGCAGCCAAGTTGCTCATTCTACCTACGAGCAGTACTTC. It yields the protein CASSQVAHSTYEQYF.

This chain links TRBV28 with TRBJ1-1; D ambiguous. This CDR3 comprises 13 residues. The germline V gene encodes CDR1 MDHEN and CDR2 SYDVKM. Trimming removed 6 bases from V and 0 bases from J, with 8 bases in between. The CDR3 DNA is TGTGCCAGCAGGACTCAGATGAACACTGAAGCTTTCTTT. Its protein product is CASRTQMNTEAFF.

This chain's CDR3 is CASTPGGTTYEQYF. The CDR3 region has the DNA TGTGCCAGCACCCCGGGGGGAACGACCTACGAGCAGTACTTC. This chain links TRBV28 with TRBJ2-7, with 7 bases aligning to TRBD2. CDR3 size: 14 residues. CDR1 MDHEN and CDR2 SYDVKM come from the germline V gene. Trimming at V came to 7 bases and at J to 2 bases, leaving 8 bases not matched to a gene.

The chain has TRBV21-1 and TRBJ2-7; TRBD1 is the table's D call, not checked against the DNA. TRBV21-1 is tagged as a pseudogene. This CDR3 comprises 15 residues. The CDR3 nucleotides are TGTGCCAGCAGCAAGCTAACAGGGTACACCTACGAGCAGTACTTC. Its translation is CASSKLTGYTYEQYF.

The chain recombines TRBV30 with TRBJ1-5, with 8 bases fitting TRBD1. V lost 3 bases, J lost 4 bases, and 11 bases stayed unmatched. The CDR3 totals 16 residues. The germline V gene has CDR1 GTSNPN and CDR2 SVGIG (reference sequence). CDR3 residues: CAWSRGTGSANQPQHF. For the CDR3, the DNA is TGTGCCTGGAGCCGCGGGACAGGTTCTGCTAATCAGCCCCAGCATTTT.

The CDR3 DNA follows: TGTGCCTGGAGGGCCCAGAAAGAGACCCAGTACTTC. Amino acid sequence: CAWRAQKETQYF. The chain couples TRBV30 to TRBJ2-5; D remains unclear. Germline CDR1 is GTSNPN and CDR2 is SVGIG (reference sequence). This CDR3 is 12 amino acids long. V lost 3 bases to trimming and J lost 3 bases, with 8 bases between them. Together with reference TRBV30 and TRBJ2-5, the CDR3 gives the full variable domain: SQTIHQWPATLVQPVGSPLSLECTVEGTSNPNLYWYRQAAGRGLQLLFYSVGIGQISSEVPQNLSASRPQDRQFILSSKKLLLSDSGFYLCAWRAQKETQYFGPGTRLLVL.

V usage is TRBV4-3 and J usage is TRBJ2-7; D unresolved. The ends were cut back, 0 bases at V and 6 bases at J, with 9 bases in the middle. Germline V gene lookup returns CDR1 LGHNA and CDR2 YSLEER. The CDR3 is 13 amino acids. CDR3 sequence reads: CASSQDAGFEQYF. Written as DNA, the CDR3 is TGCGCCAGCAGCCAAGACGCCGGTTTCGAGCAGTACTTC.

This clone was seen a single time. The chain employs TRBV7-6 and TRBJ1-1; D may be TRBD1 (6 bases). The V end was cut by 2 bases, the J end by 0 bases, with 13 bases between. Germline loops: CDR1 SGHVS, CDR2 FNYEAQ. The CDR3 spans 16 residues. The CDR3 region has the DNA TGTGCCAGCAGCTTACTCAGGACAGACATGAACACTGAAGCTTTCTTT. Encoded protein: CASSLLRTDMNTEAFF.

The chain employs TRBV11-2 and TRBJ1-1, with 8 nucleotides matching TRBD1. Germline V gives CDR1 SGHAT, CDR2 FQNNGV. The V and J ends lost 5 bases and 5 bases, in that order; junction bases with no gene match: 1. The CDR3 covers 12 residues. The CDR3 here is CASSHRGTEAFF. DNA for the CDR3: TGTGCCAGCAGCCACAGGGGGACTGAAGCTTTCTTT. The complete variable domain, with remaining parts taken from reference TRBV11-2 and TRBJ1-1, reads EAGVAQSPRYKIIEKRQSVAFWCNPISGHATLYWYQQILGQGPKLLIQFQNNGVVDDSQLPKDRFSAERLKGVDSTLKIQPAKLEDSAVYLCASSHRGTEAFFGQGTRLTVV.

The chain's CDR3 is CASSPMDRGGREAFF. CDR3 nucleotide sequence: TGTGCCAGCAGCCCTATGGACCGGGGTGGAAGGGAAGCTTTCTTT. V and J are TRBV7-2 and TRBJ1-1; D unclear. Germline V gene data show CDR1 as SGHTA and CDR2 as FQGNSA. The length of the CDR3 is 15 residues. The V end was cut by 5 bases, the J end by 8 bases, with 21 bases between.

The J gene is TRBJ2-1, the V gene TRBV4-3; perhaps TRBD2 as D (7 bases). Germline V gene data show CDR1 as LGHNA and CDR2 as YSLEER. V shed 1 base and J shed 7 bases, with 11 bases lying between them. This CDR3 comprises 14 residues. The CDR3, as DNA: TGCGCCAGCAGCCAAGGGGGGGGGCTGAATGAGCAGTTCTTC. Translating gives CASSQGGGLNEQFF.

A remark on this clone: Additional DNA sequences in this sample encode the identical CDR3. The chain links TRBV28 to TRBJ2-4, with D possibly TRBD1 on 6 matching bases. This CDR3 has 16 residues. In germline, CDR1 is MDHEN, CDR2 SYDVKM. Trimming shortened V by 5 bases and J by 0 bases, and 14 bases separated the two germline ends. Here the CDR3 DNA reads TGTGCCAGCAGTCCCAGACAGGTGCTAGCCAAAAACATTCAGTACTTC. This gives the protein CASSPRQVLAKNIQYF.

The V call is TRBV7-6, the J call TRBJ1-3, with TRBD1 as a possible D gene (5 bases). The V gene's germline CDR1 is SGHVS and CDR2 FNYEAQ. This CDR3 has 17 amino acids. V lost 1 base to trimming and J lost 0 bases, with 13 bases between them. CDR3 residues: CASSLGVGASSGNTIYF. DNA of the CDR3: TGTGCCAGCAGCTTAGGAGTAGGGGCAAGCTCTGGAAACACCATATATTTT.

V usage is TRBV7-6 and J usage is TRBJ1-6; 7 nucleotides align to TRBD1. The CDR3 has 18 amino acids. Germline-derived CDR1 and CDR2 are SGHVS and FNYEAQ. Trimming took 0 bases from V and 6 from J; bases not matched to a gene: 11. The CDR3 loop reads CASSLAETAGTANSPLHF. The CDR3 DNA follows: TGTGCCAGCAGCTTAGCAGAGACTGCCGGGACAGCTAATTCACCCCTCCACTTT.

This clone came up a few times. The CDR3 loop reads CASSLRSGDQPQHF. DNA for the CDR3: TGTGCCAGCAGCTTAAGGTCGGGGGATCAGCCCCAGCATTTT. J is TRBJ1-5 and V is TRBV7-2; weak D call: TRBD1 (5 bases). Germline lookup yields CDR1 SGHTA and CDR2 FQGNSA. The ends were cut back, 2 bases at V and 5 bases at J, with 10 bases in the middle. This CDR3 contains 14 residues.

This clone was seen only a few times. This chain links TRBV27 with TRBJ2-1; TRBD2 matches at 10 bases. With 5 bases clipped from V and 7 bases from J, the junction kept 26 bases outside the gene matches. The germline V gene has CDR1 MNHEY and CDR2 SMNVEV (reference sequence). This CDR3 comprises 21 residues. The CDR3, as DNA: TGTGCCAGCAGTATCGCCCCTGTTTTCCCCGGGCTAGCGGGAGATCGGAATGAGCAGTTCTTC. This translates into CASSIAPVFPGLAGDRNEQFF.